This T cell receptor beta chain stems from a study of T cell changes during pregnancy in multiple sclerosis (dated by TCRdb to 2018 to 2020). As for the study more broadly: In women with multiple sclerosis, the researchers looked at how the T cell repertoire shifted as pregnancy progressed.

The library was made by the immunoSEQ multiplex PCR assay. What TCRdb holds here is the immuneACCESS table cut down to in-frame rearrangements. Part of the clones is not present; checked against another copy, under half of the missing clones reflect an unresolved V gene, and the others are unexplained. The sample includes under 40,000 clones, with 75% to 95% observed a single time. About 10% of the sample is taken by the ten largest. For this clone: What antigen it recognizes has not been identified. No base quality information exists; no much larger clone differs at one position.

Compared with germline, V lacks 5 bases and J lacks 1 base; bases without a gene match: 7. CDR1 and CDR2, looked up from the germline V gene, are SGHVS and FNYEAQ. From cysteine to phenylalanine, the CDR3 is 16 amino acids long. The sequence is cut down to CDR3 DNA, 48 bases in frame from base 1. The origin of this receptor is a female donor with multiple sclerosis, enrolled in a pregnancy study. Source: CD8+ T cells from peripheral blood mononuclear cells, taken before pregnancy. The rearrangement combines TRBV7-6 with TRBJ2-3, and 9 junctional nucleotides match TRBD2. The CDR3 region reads CASSRSGSGGTDTQYF. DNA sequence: TGTGCCAGCAGCCGTAGCGGGAGCGGGGGCACAGATACGCAGTATTTT.